This T cell receptor (beta chain) was profiled in a study of PD-1 blockade in classical Hodgkin lymphoma (TCRdb year 2020). A note on the overall study: Nivolumab dosing was 3 mg/kg intravenously every 2 weeks, continuing until either disease progression or unacceptable toxicity. The study used TCR beta sequencing and CyTOF to define a peripheral blood immune signature of response to PD-1 blockade in classical Hodgkin lymphoma. The investigation overall reported the following: Baseline TCR diversity was reported to be lower in newly diagnosed patients than in healthy donors and to be lower still in relapsed/refractory patients. CD4+ but not CD8+ TCR diversity rose significantly by C4D1 (p=0.0027 vs p=0.16), most apparent in complete responders (p=0.02). The study was restricted to a single clinical trial cohort, and the causes of repertoire differences, possibly disease activity or prior therapy, were left undefined. Lower diversity was observed in patients in whom nivolumab was started less than 1 year after ASCT, and these patients were excluded from later analyses so that confounding by immune reconstitution would be avoided. Among trial patients, those achieving complete response had baseline diversity similar to that of newly diagnosed patients, while diversity was significantly lower in partial responders and progressors.

The CDR3 measures 12 amino acids from cysteine to phenylalanine. The DNA shown is the 36-base CDR3, in frame from base 1. Deletion took 0 bases off V and 9 bases off J, with a span of 9 bases between the germline ends. Looking up the germline V gene (reference sequence) yields CDR1 GTSNPN and CDR2 SVGIG. The time point label of this sample denotes: cycle 1 day 1 (C1D1), immediately before nivolumab initiation. All trial patients had relapsed after autologous stem cell transplantation, with cohorts A, B and C differing in prior brentuximab vedotin exposure. The trial cohort was composed of roughly 60 patients with relapsed/refractory classical Hodgkin lymphoma, for whom complete response, partial response or progressive disease was recorded as best overall response. Trial patients were treated with single-agent nivolumab in the multi-cohort phase II CheckMate 205 trial. An independent review committee assessed best overall response by applying the 2007 International Working Group response criteria. PBMCs from the trial were collected at three points: immediately before nivolumab initiation (C1D1), and during therapy at cycle 2 day 1 and cycle 4 day 1. Peripheral blood was collected in 8 mL Vacutainer Cell Preparation Tubes, from which PBMCs were isolated by centrifugation and then cryopreserved.

The Qiagen DNeasy kit was used to extract genomic DNA from unsorted PBMCs and from the negatively selected CD4+ and CD8+ fractions. Amplification of TCR beta CDR3 regions was done by immunoSEQ multiplex PCR with primers that anneal to V and J segments. A synthetic immune receptor repertoire was used to minimize amplification bias, and remaining bias was computationally removed after sequencing. As for the original processing: Custom Python scripts were used to quantify repertoire diversity as the Shannon entropy index. The unsorted, CD4+ and CD8+ repertoires were each analyzed separately, with the exception of combined analyses, where CD4+ and CD8+ sequences were merged in silico. A clone was considered expanded if an increase in frequency of at least 2-fold after treatment relative to C1D1 was found, and a pseudocount of 0.5 was applied to clones undetected at baseline. Clones with 0 or 1 copy at C1D1 were classified as singleton clones, and clones with 2 or more copies were classified as non-singleton clones. Clones expanded in unsorted samples were annotated as CD4+, CD8+ or unknown by matching protein sequences in sorted samples from the same patient. Wilcoxon tests on paired samples were used to test changes in diversity from C1D1 to C4D1. This immuneACCESS table, as held by TCRdb, lists in-frame sequences with V and J called but not all clones. Of the missing ones, under half trace to an unresolved V gene in checked studies; the others have no known cause. V, J and clone size reflect that table, while D and trimming were determined from the DNA. The sample table lists about 24,000 clones, about 70% of them with a count of one. Of the sample, 3% to 4% is held by the ten largest clones.

By sample share, this clone is medium-sized (0.01 to 0.1%). Its recognized antigen is unknown. No much larger clonotype is one base removed from it; base qualities were not supplied. Here the chain combines TRBV30 and TRBJ2-1; the D segment cannot be called with confidence. Source: peripheral blood mononuclear cells (PBMCs), taken at baseline. The sequence was obtained from a human donor with classical Hodgkin lymphoma. The DNA sequence is given as TGTGCCTGGAGTGTGGATGGGCCTGAGCAGTTCTTC. Its product reads: CAWSVDGPEQFF.